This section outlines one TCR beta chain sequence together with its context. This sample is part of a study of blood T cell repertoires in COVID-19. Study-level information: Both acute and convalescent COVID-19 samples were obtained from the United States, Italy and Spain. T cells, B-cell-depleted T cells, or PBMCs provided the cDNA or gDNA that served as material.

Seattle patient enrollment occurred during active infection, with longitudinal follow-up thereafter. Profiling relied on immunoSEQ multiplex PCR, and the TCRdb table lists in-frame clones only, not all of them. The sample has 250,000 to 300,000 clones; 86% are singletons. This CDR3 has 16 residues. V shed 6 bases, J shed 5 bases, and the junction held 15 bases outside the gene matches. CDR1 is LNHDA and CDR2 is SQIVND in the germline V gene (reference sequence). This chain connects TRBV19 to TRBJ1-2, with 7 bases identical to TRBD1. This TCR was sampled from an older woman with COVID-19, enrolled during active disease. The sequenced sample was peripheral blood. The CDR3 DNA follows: TGTGCCAGTAGCCCCGGTAGGGGGCCGAGTCGGTATGGCTACACCTTC. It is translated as CASSPGRGPSRYGYTF.